This T cell receptor beta chain was documented in a study of T cell repertoires in aging, cancer and after chemotherapy. Amplification of TCR beta used genomic DNA extracted from peripheral blood. Notes on the study in general: Compared with age-matched healthy donors, untreated hematological or solid cancer patients showed higher blood TCR clonality.

This clonotype occurred a few times. The antigen remains undetermined. Multiplex touch-down PCR with TRB-A/B primers amplified rearranged V-D-J TRB sequences. TCRdb reprocessed the multiplex PCR reads with MiXCR, giving one entry per CDR3 protein. The data hold roughly 4,500 distinct CDR3 sequences, with about three fifths observed a single time. The CDR3 is 14 residues long. V was cut by 1 base and J by 0 bases, with 4 bases left in between. Germline V lookup: CDR1 SGHTA, CDR2 FQGNSA. The sample taken for sequencing was blood. This TCR was sampled from a human donor with a solid tumor. V usage is TRBV7-2 and J usage is TRBJ2-1; the D is unclear. The CDR3 spells CASSLDASYNEQFF. CDR3 DNA: TGTGCCAGCAGCTTAGATGCCTCCTACAATGAGCAGTTCTTC.